This T cell receptor (beta chain) appears in the sequencing data of a study of control samples from healthy donors and cancer patients. CDR1 is LGHDT, CDR2 YNNKEL, per germline (reference sequence). Trimming at V came to 5 bases and at J to 5 bases, leaving 6 bases not matched to a gene. The CDR3 extends over 14 amino acids. The data were produced by immunoSEQ multiplex PCR, yet TCRdb's version contains in-frame clones alone and is incomplete. The table shows roughly 120,000 clones, with around 96% occurring only once. The genes are TRBV3-1 (or the pseudogene TRBV3-2) and TRBJ1-1; 9 bases align to TRBD1. Sequencing was performed on blood. This sequence originates from a young man in good health. The CDR3 spells CASSSRDRVTEAFF. Here the CDR3 DNA reads TGTGCCAGCAGCTCCCGGGACAGGGTAACTGAAGCTTTCTTT.